The clone carrying this T cell receptor beta chain has a handful of counts. Its target is not known. This sample stems from a study of T cell repertoires in cytomegalovirus infection. CDR3 length equals 13 residues. From germline, CDR1 is LNHNV and CDR2 YYDKDF (reference sequence). Trimming took off 1 base at V and 3 bases at J, with 7 bases between the two ends. TCRdb re-analysed the reads in MiXCR, keeping a single row per CDR3 protein. The table lists 90,000 to 130,000 distinct CDR3 sequences, around 10% of them singletons. Sequencing used PBMCs, sequenced either directly or after in vitro stimulation (not recorded which). The receptor's source is a human donor in good health (CMV status not recorded). Some clones in this sample may be carry-over from other donors' samples. The chain carries TRBV15 and TRBJ2-7, with D tentatively TRBD2 (5 bases). CDR3 protein: CATSRGRGYEQYF. CDR3 coding DNA: TGTGCCACCAGCAGAGGCCGGGGCTACGAGCAGTACTTC.